Listed below are T cell receptor beta chains from one sample, sequenced in a study of cytomegalovirus exposure and HLA in healthy donors. The assay was immunoSEQ multiplex PCR, and TCRdb's table has in-frame clones only and misses some. The sample records 150,000 to 180,000 clones, roughly three quarters being singletons. The source material was PBMCs. The receptors come from a man younger than 45 in good health and CMV-seropositive. CDR3s include the opening cysteine and the closing phenylalanine or tryptophan. A D gene is named only where the DNA matches it firmly. The listing skips clone size in some rows; elsewhere it reads once, few, many or a size class.

>TRBV30|NA|NA|TRBJ2-2
CAWTEVRNTGELFF
TGTGCCTGGACCGAGGTCCGGAACACCGGGGAGCTGTTTTTT
>TRBV2|NA|NA|TRBJ1-3
CASGREALSGNTIYF
TGTGCCAGCGGGCGGGAAGCCCTTTCTGGAAACACCATATATTTT
>TRBV4-2|once|TRBD2|TRBJ2-5
CASSQDTSGAQTQYF
TGTGCCAGCAGCCAAGATACTAGCGGGGCCCAGACCCAGTACTTC
>TRBV2|once|TRBD2|TRBJ2-7
CASSRNREGYEQYF
TGTGCCAGCAGTCGGAATAGGGAGGGATACGAGCAGTACTTC
>TRBV25-1|NA|NA|TRBJ2-1
CASSGTRGDEQFF
TGTGCCAGCAGTGGGACTAGGGGGGATGAGCAGTTCTTC
>TRBV11-2|NA|NA|TRBJ2-1
CASSLGRHNEQFF
TGTGCCAGCAGCTTGGGGCGGCACAATGAGCAGTTCTTC
>TRBV28|once|TRBD1|TRBJ1-1
CASRPLQGDTEAFF
TGTGCCAGCAGACCACTCCAGGGGGACACTGAAGCTTTCTTT
>TRBV27|NA|TRBD1|TRBJ1-2
CASSMTGYGYTF
TGTGCCAGCAGTATGACAGGGTACGGCTACACCTTC
>TRBV10-3|NA|NA|TRBJ1-1
CAITREKMNTEAFF
TGTGCCATCACCCGGGAGAAGATGAACACTGAAGCTTTCTTT
>TRBV20-1|few|NA|TRBJ2-7
CSARLMEGQYF
TGCAGTGCTAGACTAATGGAGGGGCAGTACTTC
>TRBV5-4|NA|TRBD1|TRBJ1-3
CASSIQGASSGNTIYF
TGTGCCAGCAGCATACAGGGGGCGAGCTCTGGAAACACCATATATTTT
>TRBV7-2|NA|TRBD1|TRBJ1-2
CASSSGTGVGYTF
TGTGCCAGCAGCTCAGGGACAGGTGTCGGCTACACCTTC
>TRBV28|NA|TRBD1|TRBJ1-2
CASKLRQGHGYTF
TGTGCCAGCAAGCTCCGACAGGGTCATGGCTACACCTTC
>TRBV15|NA|NA|TRBJ2-5
CATSLRVETQYF
TGTGCCACCAGCTTACGCGTGGAGACCCAGTACTTC
>TRBV14|NA|NA|TRBJ1-2
CASSPTREYGYTF
TGTGCCAGCAGCCCCACACGGGAGTATGGCTACACCTTC
>TRBV30|once|NA|TRBJ1-5
CAWSSSSLNQPQHF
TGTGCCTGGAGTAGTAGCAGTTTAAATCAGCCCCAGCATTTT
>TRBV6-5|NA|TRBD2|TRBJ2-1
CASSRLAGGPNEQFF
TGTGCCAGCAGCCGACTAGCGGGAGGACCCAATGAGCAGTTCTTC
>TRBV5-6|NA|NA|TRBJ2-3
CASSFILRTSTDTQYF
TGTGCCAGCAGCTTCATCCTCAGGACTAGCACAGATACGCAGTATTTT
>TRBV11-3|NA|NA|TRBJ1-1
CASSTSGNTEAFF
TGTGCTAGCAGCACATCGGGTAACACTGAAGCTTTCTTT
>TRBV10-3|NA|TRBD1|TRBJ2-6
CAISRQGAGANVLTF
TGTGCCATCAGCAGACAGGGGGCGGGGGCCAACGTCCTGACTTTC
>TRBV18|NA|NA|TRBJ1-1
CASSYISTEAFF
TGTGCCAGCTCATACATATCTACTGAAGCTTTCTTT
>TRBV7-2|NA|NA|TRBJ1-1
CASSIRTANTEAFF
TGTGCCAGCAGCATACGTACAGCGAACACTGAAGCTTTCTTT
>TRBV4-1|NA|TRBD1|TRBJ2-5
CASSQDRDRVGQETQYF
TGCGCCAGCAGCCAAGATCGGGACAGGGTCGGGCAAGAGACCCAGTACTTC
>TRBV29-1|NA|TRBD2|TRBJ2-2
CSVEESGGRTGELFF
TGCAGCGTTGAAGAGAGCGGGGGGAGGACCGGGGAGCTGTTTTTT
>TRBV6-1|NA|TRBD2|TRBJ2-7
CASIFTSGTYEQYF
TGTGCCAGCATTTTCACTAGCGGGACATACGAGCAGTACTTC
>TRBV14|NA|NA|TRBJ1-3
CASRPNGAHSGNTIYF
TGTGCCAGCAGACCGAACGGAGCCCACTCTGGAAACACCATATATTTT
>TRBV4-1|NA|NA|TRBJ2-1
CASTPGSYNEQFF
TGCGCCAGCACTCCGGGCTCCTACAATGAGCAGTTCTTC
>TRBV9|once|NA|TRBJ2-1
CASSVGDSYNEQFF
TGTGCCAGCAGCGTAGGAGACTCCTACAATGAGCAGTTCTTC
>TRBV2|few|NA|TRBJ1-3
CASSEARAAGNTIYF
TGTGCCAGCAGTGAAGCGCGGGCCGCTGGAAACACCATATATTTT
>TRBV7-9|NA|NA|TRBJ1-1
CASSARRGNTEAFF
TGTGCCAGCAGCGCCCGGAGGGGGAACACTGAAGCTTTCTTT
>TRBV6-6|NA|TRBD1|TRBJ1-2
CASSRQGDYGGYTF
TGTGCCAGCAGTCGACAGGGCGATTATGGTGGCTACACCTTC
>TRBV6-5|NA|NA|TRBJ2-3
CASSPREADTQYF
TGTGCCAGCAGTCCGAGGGAGGCAGATACGCAGTATTTT
>TRBV5-1|few|TRBD2|TRBJ2-1
CASSPTAGAALAEQFF
TGCGCCAGCAGCCCTACAGCGGGGGCCGCTTTGGCCGAGCAGTTCTTC
>TRBV20-1|NA|TRBD2|TRBJ2-5
CSASGGETQYF
TGCAGTGCTAGCGGGGGGGAGACCCAGTACTTC
>TRBV29-1|NA|TRBD2|TRBJ2-1
CSGKLAGVYNEQFF
TGCAGCGGGAAACTAGCGGGAGTGTACAATGAGCAGTTCTTC
>TRBV4-1|NA|TRBD2|TRBJ2-1
CASSQRMMGTSGRDNEQFF
TGCGCCAGCAGCCAACGGATGATGGGGACTAGCGGGAGAGATAATGAGCAGTTCTTC
>TRBV7-3|NA|NA|TRBJ2-7
CASSLWAGSNYEQYF
TGTGCCAGCAGCTTATGGGCAGGATCAAACTACGAGCAGTACTTC
>TRBV9|NA|TRBD2|TRBJ2-1
CASSSGSSGKGEQFF
TGTGCCAGCAGCTCAGGGTCTAGCGGGAAGGGTGAGCAGTTCTTC
>TRBV13|NA|NA|TRBJ1-3
CASSFSTGGNTIYF
TGTGCCAGCAGCTTTTCGACAGGCGGAAACACCATATATTTT
>TRBV15|NA|NA|TRBJ2-4
CATRSASGLAKNIQYF
TGTGCCACCCGCTCCGCGAGCGGCCTAGCCAAAAACATTCAGTACTTC
>TRBV9|NA|NA|TRBJ2-7
CASSPGVSREEQYF
TGTGCCAGCAGCCCCGGGGTCTCCCGGGAAGAGCAGTACTTC
>TRBV6-5|NA|NA|TRBJ2-2
CASSYRQGWSTGELFF
TGTGCCAGCAGTTACAGGCAGGGGTGGAGCACCGGGGAGCTGTTTTTT
>TRBV29-1|NA|TRBD2|TRBJ2-7
CSDVSGRLDEQYF
TGCAGCGATGTTAGCGGGAGATTGGACGAGCAGTACTTC
>TRBV28|NA|NA|TRBJ1-2
CASSLRQHYTF
TGTGCCAGCAGTTTAAGACAGCACTACACCTTC